Listed below are T cell receptor beta chains from one sample, sequenced in a study of monozygotic twins with cystic fibrosis. Profiling relied on immunoSEQ multiplex PCR, and the TCRdb table lists in-frame clones only, not all of them. The repertoire includes fewer than 30,000 clones, approximately 96% of them detected once, and 2.7% sits in the top ten. What was sequenced was blood. The source of these receptors is a girl under 10 years old with cystic fibrosis. CDR3s include the opening cysteine and the closing phenylalanine or tryptophan. The D gene is left open where the match is weak. Not all rows give a size; the values are once, few, many and, for expanded clones, a class.

D gene	J gene	V gene	clone size	CDR3 protein	CDR3 DNA
NA	TRBJ1-1	TRBV5-1	NA	CASSLAGPLNTEAFF	TGCGCCAGCAGCTTGGCGGGACCGTTGAACACTGAAGCTTTCTTT
NA	TRBJ1-5	TRBV27	NA	CASSSGGYSNQPQHF	TGTGCCAGCAGTTCCGGCGGATATAGCAATCAGCCCCAGCATTTT
TRBD1	TRBJ1-1	TRBV29-1	NA	CSFRDRVNTEAFF	TGCAGCTTCCGGGACAGGGTGAACACTGAAGCTTTCTTT
NA	TRBJ2-5	TRBV12-5	NA	CASGLVGGSGQETQYF	TGTGCTAGTGGTTTGGTGGGGGGTAGTGGCCAAGAGACCCAGTACTTC
NA	TRBJ2-2	TRBV11-1	NA	CASSFGGVAGELFF	TGTGCCAGCAGCTTCGGCGGTGTTGCCGGGGAGCTGTTTTTT
TRBD2	TRBJ2-1	TRBV5-6	NA	CASSLAEGLAGYGNEQFF	TGTGCCAGCAGCTTGGCCGAGGGACTAGCGGGATATGGCAATGAGCAGTTCTTC
NA	TRBJ1-4	TRBV2	NA	CASSGPDGMEKLFF	TGTGCCAGCAGTGGCCCGGACGGTATGGAAAAACTGTTTTTT
NA	TRBJ1-1	TRBV7-8	NA	CASSFEPSGRKNTEAFF	TGTGCCAGCAGCTTTGAGCCCTCGGGACGGAAAAACACTGAAGCTTTCTTT
TRBD2	TRBJ2-5	TRBV9	NA	CASSEAGQETQYF	TGTGCCAGCAGCGAAGCGGGGCAAGAGACCCAGTACTTC
NA	TRBJ2-3	TRBV7-2	NA	CASSSLPDTQYF	TGTGCCAGCAGCTCCCTCCCGGATACGCAGTATTTT
NA	TRBJ2-7	TRBV9	NA	CASSALNARSEQYF	TGTGCCAGCAGCGCCCTAAACGCGAGGTCCGAGCAGTACTTC
TRBD1	TRBJ2-6	TRBV27	NA	CASSSSGTGMPSGANVLTF	TGTGCCAGCAGTTCTTCCGGGACAGGGATGCCCTCTGGGGCCAACGTCCTGACTTTC
NA	TRBJ2-3	TRBV9	NA	CASSVSTDTQYF	TGTGCCAGCAGCGTGAGCACAGATACGCAGTATTTT
NA	TRBJ1-3	TRBV30	NA	CAWMAGDFGNTIYF	TGTGCCTGGATGGCGGGGGATTTTGGAAACACCATATATTTT
NA	TRBJ2-7	TRBV18	NA	CASSPGVAGPYEQYF	TGTGCCAGCTCACCGGGGGTTGCAGGCCCCTACGAGCAGTACTTC
NA	TRBJ1-2	TRBV6-5	NA	CATTTGIEGYTF	TGTGCCACCACCACGGGGATAGAAGGCTACACCTTC
NA	TRBJ2-1	TRBV28	once	CASNPRGGGNNEQFF	TGTGCCAGCAACCCCCGAGGGGGTGGGAACAATGAGCAGTTCTTC
TRBD1	TRBJ2-7	TRBV5-1	NA	CASSTWDRGEEQYF	TGCGCCAGCAGCACCTGGGACAGGGGCGAGGAGCAGTACTTC
NA	TRBJ1-2	TRBV7-2	once	CASSLVEGANYGYTF	TGTGCCAGCAGCTTAGTGGAGGGAGCTAACTATGGCTACACCTTC
NA	TRBJ1-1	TRBV19	NA	CASSMASAGEAFF	TGTGCCAGTAGTATGGCCTCCGCAGGTGAAGCTTTCTTT
NA	TRBJ1-5	TRBV28	NA	CASSFFPRGEPQHF	TGTGCCAGCAGTTTCTTCCCCCGCGGAGAGCCCCAGCATTTT
NA	TRBJ2-2	TRBV4-2	NA	CASSYNGELFF	TGTGCCAGCAGCTACAACGGGGAGCTGTTTTTT
TRBD1	TRBJ2-7	TRBV30	NA	CAAGGLYEQYF	TGTGCCGCAGGGGGTCTCTACGAGCAGTACTTC
TRBD1	TRBJ1-1	TRBV5-1	NA	CASSLAGDRAAFF	TGCGCCAGCAGCTTGGCCGGGGACAGGGCAGCTTTCTTT
NA	TRBJ1-4	TRBV7-8	NA	CASSTLRDSDEKLFF	TGTGCCAGCAGCACCCTCCGGGACTCAGATGAAAAACTGTTTTTT
NA	TRBJ2-7	TRBV7-8	NA	CASSSPGVFNEQYF	TGTGCCAGCAGCTCCCCAGGGGTATTCAACGAGCAGTACTTC
NA	TRBJ2-1	TRBV5-1	NA	CASSLVREQFF	TGCGCCAGCAGCTTGGTACGGGAGCAGTTCTTC
TRBD1	TRBJ1-1	TRBV6-6	NA	CASSKRGQGGIREAFF	TGTGCCAGCAGTAAACGAGGACAGGGCGGAATCCGTGAAGCTTTCTTT
NA	TRBJ1-1	TRBV5-4	NA	CASRGGIDGEAFF	TGTGCCAGCAGAGGGGGAATTGATGGTGAAGCTTTCTTT
NA	TRBJ1-1	TRBV4-1	NA	CASSRGLDGSLGAFF	TGCGCCAGCAGCCGAGGCCTGGACGGTAGCCTGGGGGCTTTCTTT
TRBD2	TRBJ2-7	TRBV6-6	NA	CASSSPGLGPEQYF	TGTGCCAGCAGTTCCCCGGGACTAGGTCCCGAGCAGTACTTC
NA	TRBJ2-1	TRBV5-1	NA	CASSLYRRGFNEQFF	TGCGCCAGCAGCTTGTATCGGCGGGGCTTCAATGAGCAGTTCTTC
TRBD1	TRBJ1-4	TRBV29-1	NA	CSFRTGLGEKLFF	TGCAGCTTTAGGACAGGGTTGGGGGAAAAACTGTTTTTT
NA	TRBJ2-2	TRBV6-5	NA	CASRATSTAGELFF	TGTGCCAGCAGGGCAACTAGCACGGCCGGGGAGCTGTTTTTT
TRBD1	TRBJ1-2	TRBV19	once	CASRTRTGGFGYTF	TGTGCCAGTAGGACACGGACAGGGGGCTTTGGCTACACCTTC
NA	TRBJ2-1	TRBV18	NA	CASSPRRGYNEQFF	TGTGCCAGCTCACCCCGGCGCGGTTACAATGAGCAGTTCTTC
NA	TRBJ1-1	TRBV11-2	NA	CASSLKGNTEAFF	TGTGCCAGCAGCTTAAAAGGGAACACTGAAGCTTTCTTT
NA	TRBJ2-1	TRBV7-2	NA	CATTGRGSYNEQFF	TGTGCCACCACCGGACGTGGCTCCTACAATGAGCAGTTCTTC
TRBD1	TRBJ1-4	TRBV6-1	NA	CATGQVDEKLFF	TGTGCCACAGGACAGGTGGATGAAAAACTGTTTTTT
NA	TRBJ2-7	TRBV2	NA	CASVRGSWAGEQYF	TGTGCCAGCGTGAGGGGGAGCTGGGCGGGGGAGCAGTACTTC
NA	TRBJ2-7	TRBV2	NA	CASSGGSTYEQYF	TGTGCCAGCAGTGGCGGTTCCACCTACGAGCAGTACTTC
TRBD1	TRBJ1-1	TRBV9	NA	CASSVQTGGVTEAFF	TGTGCCAGCAGCGTACAGACAGGGGGCGTCACTGAAGCTTTCTTT
NA	TRBJ1-3	TRBV27	NA	CASSSRQPNSGNTIYF	TGTGCCAGCAGTTCACGACAGCCTAACTCTGGAAACACCATATATTTT
TRBD1	TRBJ1-5	TRBV5-1	once	CASSPTGDSFEPQHF	TGCGCCAGCAGCCCTACAGGGGACTCTTTTGAGCCCCAGCATTTT
NA	TRBJ2-7	TRBV2	once	CASSAPGQKGPYEQYF	TGTGCCAGCAGTGCCCCAGGACAGAAGGGGCCCTACGAGCAGTACTTC
TRBD2	TRBJ2-7	TRBV27	NA	CASSPSPGLVYGEQYF	TGTGCCAGCAGTCCATCCCCCGGACTAGTCTACGGCGAGCAGTACTTC
NA	TRBJ2-7	TRBV14	NA	CASSQGPWYEQYF	TGTGCCAGCAGCCAAGGGCCGTGGTACGAGCAGTACTTC
NA	TRBJ1-2	TRBV11-2	NA	CASSPGARANYGYTF	TGTGCCAGCAGCCCCGGGGCCAGGGCTAACTATGGCTACACCTTC
NA	TRBJ2-3	TRBV7-8	NA	CASRSFTDTQYF	TGTGCCAGCAGATCATTCACAGATACGCAGTATTTT
NA	TRBJ2-1	TRBV11-2	NA	CASSLDRAYYNEQFF	TGTGCCAGCAGCTTAGACAGGGCCTACTACAATGAGCAGTTCTTC
NA	TRBJ1-5	TRBV18	NA	CASSPTSGNQPQHF	TGTGCCAGCTCACCAACCAGCGGCAATCAGCCCCAGCATTTT
NA	TRBJ2-1	TRBV7-8	NA	CASSPSRLAVGNEQFF	TGTGCCAGCAGCCCCTCGCGGCTAGCTGTGGGCAATGAGCAGTTCTTC